This T cell receptor (beta chain) was sequenced in a study of blood T cell repertoires in COVID-19. On the study more broadly: Nucleic acid was either cDNA or gDNA, and it came from T cells, B-cell-depleted T cells, or PBMCs.

Generated by immunoSEQ multiplex PCR, the TCRdb table keeps only in-frame clones and is missing some. The sample has 380,000 or so clones, 81% seen once. This CDR3 is built from 16 residues. Germline V gives CDR1 LNHNV, CDR2 YYDKDF (reference sequence). V was clipped by 0 bases and J by 5 bases; unmatched bases: 7. The sample taken for sequencing was peripheral blood. The rearrangement joins TRBV15 to TRBJ2-7, with TRBD1 identical over 10 bases. The sequence derives from a human donor with acute or convalescent COVID-19. The donor label of this sample is uncertain. CDR3 in DNA: TGTGCCACCAGCAGAGATCGAGGGACAGGGGCCCACGAGCAGTACTTC. This codes for CATSRDRGTGAHEQYF. Drawing the rest from reference TRBV15 and TRBJ2-7, the complete variable domain is DAMVIQNPRYQVTQFGKPVTLSCSQTLNHNVMYWYQQKSSQAPKLLFHYYDKDFNNEADTPDNFQSRRPNTSFCFLDIRSPGLGDTAMYLCATSRDRGTGAHEQYFGPGTRLTVT.